This T cell receptor beta chain came from a study of T cell responses to AZD1222 COVID-19 vaccine. Broader study findings: Baseline seropositives among AZD1222 recipients totaled only 5 or 6. Reportedly, nearly half the spike-specific TCRs target unmutated variant regions.

The protocol was immunoSEQ multiplex PCR, while the TCRdb copy is restricted to in-frame clones and leaves out a portion. The sample lists over 150,000 clones, approximately 90% seen once, with around 4.5% in the top ten. To note about this clone: The antigen remains undetermined.

Trimming shortened V by 6 bases and J by 0 bases, and 6 bases separated the two germline ends. This CDR3 has 13 amino acids. Germline CDR1 and CDR2: ENHRY and SYGVKD. The material sequenced was peripheral blood, taken on day 0 of MenACWY control vaccination. The receptor comes from an adult in good health. This chain links TRBV10-3 with TRBJ1-5, with unresolved D. CDR3 region: CAIRPDSNQPQHF. CDR3 bases: TGTGCCATCAGACCTGATAGCAATCAGCCCCAGCATTTT.